This T cell receptor (beta chain) was captured in a study of glioma-infiltrating T cells after dendritic cell vaccination. Some clones are missing from TCRdb's copy, which holds only in-frame ones; the method was immunoSEQ multiplex PCR. This sample carries 35,000 to 40,000 clones, just under 85% of them seen once, and the ten largest clones take 7.5% to 10%. The CDR3 spans 14 residues. Germline lookup yields CDR1 SEHNR and CDR2 FQNEAQ (reference sequence). Trimming left V 4 bases short and J 7 bases short, with 16 bases between. This sample comprised blood, obtained before dendritic cell vaccination. This sequence was found in a human donor with glioblastoma. V is TRBV7-9 and J is TRBJ1-2; TRBD1 might be the D (6 bases). DNA for the CDR3: TGTGCCAGCAGCTCGCAACAGGGTCCACGTGGCTACACCTTC. Translated: CASSSQQGPRGYTF.